The 2 T cell receptor beta chains reported below all come from one sample, sequenced in a study of PD-1 and CTLA-4 blockade in melanoma (dated by TCRdb to about 2021). To prepare the library, the immunoSEQ multiplex PCR assay was applied. The table was pulled from immuneACCESS by TCRdb, which kept in-frame rearrangements only. Such tables lose some clones; where checked, under half of the loss comes from unresolved V genes, and the rest has no known cause. The sample table records some 29,000 clones; roughly nine tenths of these occur just once. Together, the top ten hold around 8.5% of the sample. Sample: CD8+ T cells from peripheral blood, taken before anti-PD-1 treatment. The receptors here all came from a human donor with melanoma.

The chain has TRBV2 and TRBJ2-2, with a possible D match to TRBD1 (6 bases). This CDR3 is built from 13 residues. Germline V gene data show CDR1 as SNHLY and CDR2 as FYNNEI. Trimming shortened V by 6 bases and J by 7 bases, and 12 bases separated the two germline ends. This CDR3 is CASRTGSSGELFF. The CDR3 bases are TGTGCCAGCAGAACAGGGAGTAGCGGGGAGCTGTTTTTT.

In its sample, this clone was seen once. The chain is built from TRBV2 and TRBJ1-6, with a tentative D call TRBD1 (5 bases). In germline, CDR1 is SNHLY, CDR2 FYNNEI. This CDR3 is 15 amino acids long. Trimming shortened V by 2 bases and J by 8 bases, and 13 bases separated the two germline ends. As DNA, the CDR3 is TGTGCCAGCAGTGAATGGGGGAGCTTCGATTCACCCCTCCACTTT. Amino acids: CASSEWGSFDSPLHF.